This note documents a single T cell receptor beta chain sequence. The antigen remains unidentified. This entry belongs to a study of T cell responses to AZD1222 COVID-19 vaccine. For the study at large: Second-dose intervals of approximately 4 or approximately 12 weeks were pooled. Study findings and constraints: Females made up more of the donors, who were largely white British, and clonal diversity may have come out too low. Spike-wide coverage was observed for vaccine-associated CD4 TCRs, with dominant responses at 160-218 and 743-854.

Profiling relied on immunoSEQ multiplex PCR, and the TCRdb table lists in-frame clones only, not all of them. Of 110,000 to 150,000 clones listed, roughly 91% are singletons. Trimming took 3 bases from V and 0 from J, leaving 10 bases between them. Germline V lookup: CDR1 SGHTS, CDR2 YDEGEE. The CDR3 spans 15 residues. The chain joins TRBV5-8 to TRBJ1-3; D unresolved. The source of this sequence is an adult in good health. Sequences were derived from peripheral blood, sampled on day 0 of AZD1222 vaccination. The DNA for the CDR3 is TGTGCCAGCAGCTCTCTTAGCGTCTCTGGAAACACCATATATTTT. Translation gives CASSSLSVSGNTIYF.